The 9 T cell receptor beta chains reported below all come from one sample, sequenced in a study of T-cell memory formation after mild COVID-19. A single record per CDR3 protein comes from TCRdb applying MiXCR to the 5' RACE reads. This sample has around 200,000 distinct CDR3 sequences, with approximately 17% found just once. The sequenced material came from PBMCs or a T cell subset sorted from them (not recorded which). The receptors shown here come from a man younger than 30 who had mild COVID-19 (a few samples of this study predate the infection). Cell type and time point are not known.

This chain joins TRBV6-5 and TRBJ1-6; 9 bases map to TRBD1. Germline V gives CDR1 MNHEY, CDR2 SVGAGI. The CDR3 contains 14 residues. J lost 7 bases, V lost 5 bases, and 3 bases had no gene match. In DNA, the CDR3 is TGTGCCAGCAGTCGCGGGACAGGGAATTCACCCCTCCACTTT. It encodes CASSRGTGNSPLHF.

This sequence joins TRBV5-1 and TRBJ2-2; D gene ambiguous. Germline V gives CDR1 SGHRS, CDR2 YFSETQ. The CDR3 contains 16 residues. Trimming took off 4 bases at V and 0 bases at J, with 13 bases between the two ends. CDR3 protein: CASSPFASANTGELFF. The CDR3 region has the DNA TGCGCCAGCAGCCCCTTTGCTAGTGCGAACACCGGGGAGCTGTTTTTT.

The chain recombines TRBV19 with TRBJ1-5, with a weak D call TRBD1 (5 bases). CDR3 size: 15 residues. V lost 0 bases and J lost 5, with 11 bases in between. CDR1 and CDR2 from the germline V gene are LNHDA and SQIVND (reference sequence). The CDR3 region is CASSIEAGYDQPQHF. In DNA form, the CDR3 reads TGTGCCAGTAGTATAGAGGCAGGGTATGATCAGCCCCAGCATTTT.

V gene TRBV5-1 combines with J gene TRBJ1-2; D uncertain. The CDR3 sequence is 13 residues long. Germline V CDR1 and CDR2: SGHRS, YFSETQ. The V gene lost 5 bases and the J gene lost 6 bases, with 14 bases spanning the gap. The CDR3 bases are TGCGCCAGCAGTAACGGGGTAGTGGATGGCTACACCTTC. Amino acids: CASSNGVVDGYTF.

The chain combines TRBV7-2 with TRBJ1-3, with D unclear. Germline assignment: CDR1 SGHTA and CDR2 FQGNSA. V lost 6 bases and J 0 bases, leaving 12 bases between the germline ends. The CDR3 contains 15 residues. As DNA, the CDR3 is TGTGCCAGCAGGGGCACCGTTTTCTCTGGAAACACCATATATTTT. The encoded protein is CASRGTVFSGNTIYF. Full variable domain (rest looked up from reference TRBV7-2 and TRBJ1-3): GAGVSQSPSNKVTEKGKDVELRCDPISGHTALYWYRQSLGQGLEFLIYFQGNSAPDKSGLPSDRFSAERTGGSVSTLTIQRTQQEDSAVYLCASRGTVFSGNTIYFGEGSWLTVV.

This clonotype was counted at least ten times. J is TRBJ1-4 and V is TRBV2; possible D gene TRBD1, 6 bases. Germline V CDR1 and CDR2: SNHLY, FYNNEI. V was shortened by 8 bases and J by 4 bases, with 17 bases between the two germline ends. The CDR3 is 15 amino acids. Here the CDR3 reads CASLSQGFVNEKLFF. CDR3 nucleotides: TGTGCCAGCCTTTCACAGGGCTTCGTTAATGAAAAACTGTTTTTT.

In this sample, this clonotype turned up a few times. The chain recombines TRBV4-1 with TRBJ2-5; 9 nucleotides line up with TRBD2. The J segment lost 5 bases and the V segment lost 6 bases, leaving 13 bases of the junction unmatched. The germline V gene encodes CDR1 MGHRA and CDR2 YSYEKL. The CDR3 runs to 16 residues. CDR3 bases: TGCGCCAGCAGTGCCGGGCTAGCGGGGATGAGGGAGACCCAGTACTTC. As protein: CASSAGLAGMRETQYF.

As regards this clonotype: One end of the junction is discordant with germline, which a read error may explain. The J gene is TRBJ2-5, the V gene TRBV7-7; TRBD2 matches at 13 bases. Germline V lookup: CDR1 SSHAT, CDR2 FNYEAQ (reference sequence). This CDR3 comprises 17 residues. CDR3 loop: CASSLARTSGGQETQYF. The CDR3 DNA reads as TGTGCTAGCAGCTTAGCAAGGACTAGCGGGGGCCAAGAGACCCAGTACTTC.

The chain links TRBV4-3 to TRBJ1-5, with D uncertain. CDR3 size: 16 residues. CDR1 LGHNA and CDR2 YSLEER come from the germline V gene. V was cut by 0 bases and J by 4 bases, with 13 bases left in between. In nucleotides, the CDR3 is TGCGCCAGCAGCCAAGATGCCCTAGTCCTTAATCAGCCCCAGCATTTT. Translation gives CASSQDALVLNQPQHF.